These 18 T cell receptor beta chains were all obtained from the same sample, sequenced in a study of OX40 agonist ivuxolimab in advanced cancers. Using immunoSEQ multiplex PCR, the repertoire was profiled, and TCRdb retains in-frame clones only, with some absent. This sample carries 70,000 or so clones, approximately 90% of them seen once, and the ten largest clones take about 7.1%. Specimen: CD4+ or CD8+ T cells sorted from blood, collected in a trial of the OX40 agonist ivuxolimab. These receptors all come from an adult with an advanced solid tumor such as melanoma, head and neck, liver or kidney cancer.

V and J are TRBV7-8 and TRBJ1-1; 7 bases match TRBD1. Germline loops: CDR1 SGHVS, CDR2 FQNEAQ. This CDR3 has 15 amino acids. V was pared by 1 base and J by 10 bases, with 12 bases of the junction left unmatched. CDR3 DNA sequence: TGTGCCAGCAGCTTAGGACTCACAGGGGTTCTGGGAGCTTTCTTT. Its protein product is CASSLGLTGVLGAFF. Full variable domain (missing parts from reference TRBV7-8 and TRBJ1-1): GAGVSQSPRYKVAKRGQDVALRCDPISGHVSLFWYQQALGQGPEFLTYFQNEAQLDKSGLPSDRFFAERPEGSVSTLKIQRTQQEDSAVYLCASSLGLTGVLGAFFGQGTRLTVV.

The CDR3 DNA sequence: TGTGCCAGCAGTGATCCAAAGCGGGGGGTCCAAGAGACCCAGTACTTC. Protein product: CASSDPKRGVQETQYF. V usage is TRBV2 and J usage is TRBJ2-5; 9 bases map to TRBD2. The V segment lost 3 bases and the J segment 1 base; nucleotides outside the gene matches: 6. The CDR3 sequence is 16 residues long. CDR1 SNHLY and CDR2 FYNNEI come from the germline V gene.

The V call is TRBV15, the J call TRBJ2-7; 9 bases fit TRBD1. From germline, CDR1 is LNHNV and CDR2 YYDKDF (reference sequence). CDR3 length: 12 residues. V trimming: 10 bases; J trimming: 3 bases; junction bases outside the gene matches: 4. The CDR3 spells CANTGQGYEQYF. CDR3 DNA sequence: TGTGCCAACACGGGACAGGGCTACGAGCAGTACTTC. The full variable domain, with the rest looked up from reference TRBV15 and TRBJ2-7, is DAMVIQNPRYQVTQFGKPVTLSCSQTLNHNVMYWYQQKSSQAPKLLFHYYDKDFNNEADTPDNFQSRRPNTSFCFLDIRSPGLGDTAMYLCANTGQGYEQYFGPGTRLTVT.

This clone was seen a single time. This rearrangement joins TRBV27 to TRBJ1-2; TRBD1 is a possible D gene (6 bases). Trimming stripped 6 bases from V and 5 bases from J, with 19 bases between. The CDR3 totals 15 residues. The germline V gene has CDR1 MNHEY and CDR2 SMNVEV (reference sequence). CDR3 loop: CASRLRHQGMYGYTF. The DNA for the CDR3 is TGTGCCAGCAGACTCCGCCACCAGGGGATGTATGGCTACACCTTC.

V usage is TRBV5-1 and J usage is TRBJ2-1; TRBD2 agrees at 10 bases. The CDR3 covers 17 residues. CDR1 and CDR2 from the germline V gene are SGHRS and YFSETQ. The ends lost 4 bases at V and 4 bases at J; junction bases unmatched: 11. CDR3 sequence reads: CASSEELAGNLYNEQFF. CDR3 in DNA: TGCGCCAGCAGCGAGGAACTAGCGGGGAACCTTTACAATGAGCAGTTCTTC. Using reference TRBV5-1 and TRBJ2-1 for the parts outside the CDR3, the full variable domain is KAGVTQTPRYLIKTRGQQVTLSCSPISGHRSVSWYQQTPGQGLQFLFEYFSETQRNKGNFPGRFSGRQFSNSRSEMNVSTLELGDSALYLCASSEELAGNLYNEQFFGPGTRLTVL.

The chain combines TRBV6-4 with TRBJ2-7, with unresolved D. V was pared by 2 bases and J by 3 bases, with 8 bases between. The CDR3 has 13 amino acids. CDR1 MRHNA and CDR2 SNTAGT come from the germline V gene. This CDR3 is CASSDGDHYEQYF. The CDR3 region has the DNA TGTGCCAGCAGTGACGGGGATCACTACGAGCAGTACTTC.

The chain carries TRBV7-9 and TRBJ2-5; tentative D call: TRBD1 (6 bases). TRBJ2-7 matches the DNA end more closely, so the J call is doubtful. The CDR3 runs to 16 residues. CDR1 and CDR2 (germline): SEHNR, FQNEAQ (reference sequence). CDR3 sequence (DNA): TGTGCCAGCAGCTTAGATGGGGGCAGAGGAGGCTACGAGCAGTACTTC. This codes for CASSLDGGRGGYEQYF.

The V and J genes are TRBV9 and TRBJ1-2; TRBD1 might be the D (6 bases). The CDR3 consists of 14 residues. CDR1 is SGDLS and CDR2 is YYNGEE in the germline V gene. V shed 2 bases and J shed 3 bases, with 11 bases lying between them. CDR3 nucleotides: TGTGCCAGCAGCGTGCCGGGACACCACTATGGCTACACCTTC. Translation: CASSVPGHHYGYTF.

This chain uses TRBV15 with TRBJ2-5; D call uncertain. This CDR3 is built from 12 residues. The germline CDR1 and CDR2 sequences are LNHNV and YYDKDF (reference sequence). V lost 1 base, J lost 5 bases, and 5 bases lay in between. This CDR3 reads CATSRGTETQYF. CDR3 DNA: TGTGCCACCAGCAGAGGAACGGAGACCCAGTACTTC.

The rearrangement links TRBV11-2 to TRBJ1-2, with D tentatively TRBD1 (5 bases). The CDR3 runs to 12 residues. In germline, CDR1 is SGHAT, CDR2 FQNNGV. Trimming cost V 5 bases and J 5 bases, with 9 bases left between them. For the CDR3, the DNA is TGTGCCAGCAGCCCCGGGGCGTATGGCTACACCTTC. Amino acid sequence: CASSPGAYGYTF. Full variable domain (outside the CDR3, taken from reference TRBV11-2 and TRBJ1-2): EAGVAQSPRYKIIEKRQSVAFWCNPISGHATLYWYQQILGQGPKLLIQFQNNGVVDDSQLPKDRFSAERLKGVDSTLKIQPAKLEDSAVYLCASSPGAYGYTFGSGTRLTVV.

V usage is TRBV6-1 and J usage is TRBJ2-2; unclear D gene. Deletions cut 1 base from V and 3 bases from J, with 6 bases between. The germline V gene encodes CDR1 MNHNS and CDR2 SASEGT. The CDR3 spans 14 residues. The CDR3 sequence: CASSEGGDTGELFF. CDR3 nucleotide sequence: TGTGCCAGCAGTGAAGGTGGGGACACCGGGGAGCTGTTTTTT.

CDR3 sequence (DNA): TGTGCCAGCAGCTTCCCGGCCGGGACAGGGAATGAAAAACTGTTTTTT. Translating gives CASSFPAGTGNEKLFF. The chain recombines TRBV11-2 with TRBJ1-4; the match to TRBD1 covers 9 bases. The germline V gene has CDR1 SGHAT and CDR2 FQNNGV. Germline trimming cut 3 bases from V and 5 bases from J; bases unmatched to any gene: 7. The CDR3 totals 16 residues. The complete variable domain, with remaining parts taken from reference TRBV11-2 and TRBJ1-4, reads EAGVAQSPRYKIIEKRQSVAFWCNPISGHATLYWYQQILGQGPKLLIQFQNNGVVDDSQLPKDRFSAERLKGVDSTLKIQPAKLEDSAVYLCASSFPAGTGNEKLFFGSGTQLSVL.

This sequence joins TRBV7-9 and TRBJ2-1; TRBD1 might be the D (6 bases). Trimming pared 8 bases from V and 8 bases from J, leaving 19 bases between. The CDR3 is 14 residues long. In germline, CDR1 is SEHNR, CDR2 FQNEAQ (reference sequence). The CDR3 sequence is CASLRTGLLYEQFF. In DNA form, the CDR3 reads TGTGCCAGCCTCCGAACAGGGCTGCTCTATGAGCAGTTCTTC.

The sample holds a few counts of this clone. This chain connects TRBV7-8 to TRBJ1-2, with 10 bases aligning to TRBD1. After removal of 3 bases from V and 4 bases from J, the junction contained 5 bases not matched to a gene. Germline CDR1 is SGHVS and CDR2 is FQNEAQ. The CDR3 covers 15 residues. Here the CDR3 reads CASSFGTGDFYGYTF. Written as DNA, the CDR3 is TGTGCCAGCAGCTTCGGGACAGGGGACTTCTATGGCTACACCTTC.

V and J are TRBV19 and TRBJ1-5; D is unresolved. The V and J ends lost 1 base and 8 bases respectively, with 12 bases between them. The V gene's germline CDR1 is LNHDA and CDR2 SQIVND (reference sequence). There are 14 residues in the CDR3. In nucleotides, the CDR3 is TGTGCCAGTAGTATAGTCCCCGACGTGGAGCCCCAGCATTTT. Protein sequence: CASSIVPDVEPQHF.

The chain couples TRBV15 to TRBJ2-2, with 7 positions matching TRBD1. J lost 4 bases, V lost 0 bases, and 8 bases had no gene match. The CDR3 loop spans 17 amino acids. The germline CDR1 and CDR2 sequences are LNHNV and YYDKDF (reference sequence). CDR3 residues: CATSRDLGRGITGELFF. In DNA, the CDR3 is TGTGCCACCAGCAGAGATCTGGGCAGGGGGATCACCGGGGAGCTGTTTTTT.

This sequence joins TRBV7-6 and TRBJ2-3; D perhaps matches TRBD2 (5 bases). The germline V gene encodes CDR1 SGHVS and CDR2 FNYEAQ. The V end lost 1 base, the J end lost 3 bases, and 5 bases lay between the germline ends. This CDR3 region has 13 residues. The CDR3 region is CASSLERTDTQYF. The CDR3 bases are TGTGCCAGCAGCTTAGAGCGGACAGATACGCAGTATTTT.

The chain joins TRBV5-6 to TRBJ2-7; D gene unclear. This CDR3 spans 14 amino acids. Germline CDR1 and CDR2: SGHDT and YYEEEE. Trimming removed 0 bases from V and 0 bases from J, with 7 bases in between. This chain's CDR3 is CASSLGLGSYEQYF. Here the CDR3 DNA reads TGTGCCAGCAGCTTGGGTTTAGGCTCCTACGAGCAGTACTTC. The full variable domain, completed using reference TRBV5-6 and TRBJ2-7, is DAGVTQSPTHLIKTRGQQVTLRCSPKSGHDTVSWYQQALGQGPQFIFQYYEEEERQRGNFPDRFSGHQFPNYSSELNVNALLLGDSALYLCASSLGLGSYEQYFGPGTRLTVT.